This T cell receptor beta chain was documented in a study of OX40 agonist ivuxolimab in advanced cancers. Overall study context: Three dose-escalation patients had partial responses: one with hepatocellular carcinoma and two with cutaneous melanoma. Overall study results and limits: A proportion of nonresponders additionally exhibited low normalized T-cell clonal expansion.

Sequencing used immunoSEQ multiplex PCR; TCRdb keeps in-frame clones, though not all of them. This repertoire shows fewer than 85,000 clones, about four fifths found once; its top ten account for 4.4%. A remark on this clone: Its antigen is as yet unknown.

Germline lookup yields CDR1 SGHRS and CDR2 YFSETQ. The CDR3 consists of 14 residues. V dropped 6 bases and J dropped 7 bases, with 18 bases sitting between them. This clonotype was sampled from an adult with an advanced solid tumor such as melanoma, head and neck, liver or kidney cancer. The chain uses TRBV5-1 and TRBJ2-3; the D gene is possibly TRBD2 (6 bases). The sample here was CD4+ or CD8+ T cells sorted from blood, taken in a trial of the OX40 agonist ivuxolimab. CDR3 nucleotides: TGCGCCAGCAAAGATGGAGGGGTTTTGCATACGCAGTATTTT. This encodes CASKDGGVLHTQYF.